This T cell receptor (beta chain) was found in a study of shared clonotypes between healthy human individuals. Germline V CDR1 and CDR2: SNHLY, FYNNEI. CDR3 length: 15 residues. Trimming removed 3 bases at V and 1 base at J, with 11 bases between. In the case of this clone: The sample holds other DNA sequences that translate to the same CDR3.

Only in-frame clones appear in the TCRdb table, and some are missing; sequencing was by immunoSEQ multiplex PCR. The sample consists of roughly 1,100,000 clones, about three quarters of them appearing once. The sample taken for sequencing was memory CD4+ T cells sorted from blood. Subset: CD45RA-negative fraction. V and J are TRBV2 and TRBJ2-3; the D call may be TRBD1 or TRBD2 (6 bases each). The receptor was isolated from a man aged 18-30 years in good health. CDR3 bases: TGTGCCAGCAGTGACTTGGGGGGCGGCACAGATACGCAGTATTTT. Its translation is CASSDLGGGTDTQYF.